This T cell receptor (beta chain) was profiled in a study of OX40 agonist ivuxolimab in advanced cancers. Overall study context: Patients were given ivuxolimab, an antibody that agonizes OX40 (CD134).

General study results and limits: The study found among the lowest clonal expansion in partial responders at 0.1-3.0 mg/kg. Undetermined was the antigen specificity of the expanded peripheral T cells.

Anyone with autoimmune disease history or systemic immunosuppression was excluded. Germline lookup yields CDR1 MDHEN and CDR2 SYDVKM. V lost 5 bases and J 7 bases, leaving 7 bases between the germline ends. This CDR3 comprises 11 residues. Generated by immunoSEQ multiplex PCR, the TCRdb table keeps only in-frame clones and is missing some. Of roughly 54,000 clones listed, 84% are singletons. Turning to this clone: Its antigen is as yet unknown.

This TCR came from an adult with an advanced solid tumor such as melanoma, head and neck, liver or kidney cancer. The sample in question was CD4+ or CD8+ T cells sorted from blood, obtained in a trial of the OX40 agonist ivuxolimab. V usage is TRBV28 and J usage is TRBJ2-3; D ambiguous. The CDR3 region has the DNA TGTGCCAGCAGTCCACACAATACGCAGTATTTT. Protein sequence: CASSPHNTQYF. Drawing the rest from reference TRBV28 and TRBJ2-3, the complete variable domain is DVKVTQSSRYLVKRTGEKVFLECVQDMDHENMFWYRQDPGLGLRLIYFSYDVKMKEKGDIPEGYSVSREKKERFSLILESASTNQTSMYLCASSPHNTQYFGPGTRLTVL.